Here is one T cell receptor (beta chain) with its context. This sample was taken from a study of blood T cell repertoires in COVID-19. On the study more broadly: COVID-19 samples, acute and convalescent, were from the United States, Italy and Spain. The cDNA or gDNA used as material had been derived from T cells, B-cell-depleted T cells, or PBMCs.

CDR1 SGHTA and CDR2 FQGNSA come from the germline V gene. With V trimmed by 3 bases and J by 8 bases, 0 bases remained unmatched. CDR3 length equals 11 residues. In the source study's methods: The authors estimated nucleated cell counts from reference gene primer amplification. Using immunoSEQ multiplex PCR, the repertoire was profiled, and TCRdb retains in-frame clones only, with some absent. V, J and clone size derive from that table, while D and trimming were established from the DNA sequence. The table includes approximately 140,000 clones, 85% to 90% detected once. The V gene is TRBV7-2, the J gene TRBJ1-2, with 7 bases identical to TRBD1. Sequenced input: peripheral blood. The sequence derives from a woman between 40 and 55 years old with acute or convalescent COVID-19. The CDR3 nucleotides are TGTGCCAGCAGCTTGGGACAGGGCTACACCTTC. This sequence encodes CASSLGQGYTF.